This T cell receptor (beta chain) appears in the sequencing data of a study of T cells after yellow fever vaccination. TCRdb analysed the 5' RACE reads with MiXCR anew, one entry per CDR3 protein. The sample yields a few hundred thousand distinct CDR3 sequences, roughly 8.7% seen once. This clonotype has a handful of counts. Its antigen is unknown. The CDR3 has 18 residues. CDR1 is SGHAT and CDR2 is FQNNGV in the germline V gene. V lost 1 base, J lost 2 bases, and 19 bases lay in between. Study results and caveats: Overlap between CD4 and CD8 compartments was detected for a small share of clonotypes. Post-booster repertoires again held most primary-vaccination clones (96% CD4, 80% to 90% CD8).

The TCR comes from a man aged 18-30 years who received the YFV17D yellow fever vaccine. V gene TRBV11-2 combines with J gene TRBJ2-3; D possibly matches TRBD1 or TRBD2 (6 bases each). The sample was PBMCs, taken on the day of the first yellow fever vaccination. The CDR3 sequence is CASSLGGGWGEHTDTQYF. CDR3 in DNA: TGTGCCAGCAGCTTAGGAGGGGGGTGGGGGGAACACACAGATACGCAGTATTTT.